These T cell receptor beta chains were read from a single sample in a study of blood T cell repertoires in COVID-19. The repertoire was sequenced with immunoSEQ multiplex PCR; TCRdb's copy has only in-frame clones and lacks some. The table has 86,000 or so clones, approximately 89% seen once. The sample comprised peripheral blood. The receptor set was obtained from a man aged 45-65 years with active or convalescent COVID-19. Each CDR3 is given with its conserved first and last residue. D genes are given only for firm matches. Clone size is shown for a subset of rows, as once, few, many or a class of expanded clone.

J: TRBJ2-6
size: .
V: TRBV5-4
D: .
DNA: TGTGCCAGCCGTATAAATTCCGGGGCCAACGTCCTGACTTTC
CDR3: CASRINSGANVLTF

J: TRBJ2-3
size: .
V: TRBV5-4
D: TRBD1
DNA: TGTGCCAGCAGCTCACAGGGGATCGATACGCAGTATTTT
CDR3: CASSSQGIDTQYF

J: TRBJ2-3
size: .
V: TRBV28
D: TRBD2
DNA: TGTGCCAGCAGTTTTGTCCTAGCGGGGGGGCCAGATACGCAGTATTTT
CDR3: CASSFVLAGGPDTQYF

J: TRBJ1-6
size: .
V: TRBV4-1
D: TRBD1
DNA: TGCGCCAGCAGCCCACAGGGGGCGCATTCACCCCTCCACTTT
CDR3: CASSPQGAHSPLHF

J: TRBJ1-1
size: once
V: TRBV28
D: .
DNA: TGTGCCAGCATCGGCCGGGACACCCTTAACACTGAAGCTTTCTTT
CDR3: CASIGRDTLNTEAFF

J: TRBJ1-1
size: .
V: TRBV19
D: TRBD1
DNA: TGTGCCAGTAGCCATCCCTCGACAGGGGGGACTGAAGCTTTCTTT
CDR3: CASSHPSTGGTEAFF

J: TRBJ1-6
size: .
V: TRBV28
D: .
DNA: TGTGCCAGCAAAGACAGTTATAATTCACCCCTCCACTTT
CDR3: CASKDSYNSPLHF

J: TRBJ2-5
size: .
V: TRBV23-1
D: TRBD1
DNA: TGCGCCAGCGTGTACAGGGGAGACCAAGAGACCCAGTACTTC
CDR3: CASVYRGDQETQYF

J: TRBJ2-7
size: few
V: TRBV28
D: TRBD1
DNA: TGTGCCAGCAGTTACGGGACAGCTAGAAGCTCCTACGAGCAGTACTTC
CDR3: CASSYGTARSSYEQYF

J: TRBJ2-5
size: .
V: TRBV10-3
D: .
DNA: TGTGCCATCAGTGATACCCCGGGACTCCTCGAGACCCAGTACTTC
CDR3: CAISDTPGLLETQYF

J: TRBJ2-7
size: .
V: TRBV29-1
D: TRBD1
DNA: TGCAGCGCCGGGGACAGGGGGCTGTTCGAGCAGTACTTC
CDR3: CSAGDRGLFEQYF

J: TRBJ1-2
size: .
V: TRBV6-1
D: .
DNA: TGTGCCAGCAGTGAAGCGAGGGGGAGTACGAGCACCTTC
CDR3: CASSEARGSTSTF

J: TRBJ1-2
size: .
V: TRBV27
D: .
DNA: TGTGCCAGCAGTTTACAGGGATCTAGGGGCTACACCTTC
CDR3: CASSLQGSRGYTF

J: TRBJ2-7
size: .
V: TRBV4-1
D: TRBD1
DNA: TGCGCCAGCAGCCTGGGACAGGGGGCCGTCGAGCAGTACTTC
CDR3: CASSLGQGAVEQYF

J: TRBJ2-6
size: .
V: TRBV18
D: TRBD2
DNA: TGTGCCAGCTCACCGGGACTAGCGGGGGCTGGGGCCAACGTCCTGACTTTC
CDR3: CASSPGLAGAGANVLTF

J: TRBJ1-5
size: .
V: TRBV6-6
D: .
DNA: TGTGCCAGCAGTTGGGGTCAGGGAACATCTCAGCCCCAGCATTTT
CDR3: CASSWGQGTSQPQHF

J: TRBJ2-1
size: .
V: TRBV7-2
D: TRBD2
DNA: TGTGCCAGCAGCCCCGGGGGAGGGTTTAATGAGCAGTTCTTC
CDR3: CASSPGGGFNEQFF

J: TRBJ2-2
size: .
V: TRBV7-2
D: TRBD2
DNA: TGTGCCAGCAGCCCTCCGAGCGGGGGGTTCGGGGAGCTGTTTTTT
CDR3: CASSPPSGGFGELFF

J: TRBJ1-2
size: .
V: TRBV9
D: TRBD1
DNA: TGTGCCAGCAGCGTCGGGACAGGTTCCTATGGCTACACCTTC
CDR3: CASSVGTGSYGYTF

J: TRBJ1-5
size: .
V: TRBV4-1
D: .
DNA: TGCGCCAGCAGCCAAGTAGGGGTTTGGAGCAATCAGCCCCAGCATTTT
CDR3: CASSQVGVWSNQPQHF

J: TRBJ1-2
size: .
V: TRBV10-1
D: .
DNA: TGCGCCAGCAGCGATACAGGGAGCCCGTCCGGCTACACCTTC
CDR3: CASSDTGSPSGYTF

J: TRBJ2-1
size: once
V: TRBV5-1
D: .
DNA: TGCGCCAGCAGCTTGGGCGACAGTGCGTATGGTGAGCAGTTCTTC
CDR3: CASSLGDSAYGEQFF

J: TRBJ1-1
size: .
V: TRBV6-2/TRBV6-3
D: .
DNA: TGTGCCAGCAGTTACTCTGGGGGGGAAACTGAAGCTTTCTTT
CDR3: CASSYSGGETEAFF

J: TRBJ2-1
size: .
V: TRBV28
D: TRBD2
DNA: TGTGCCAGCAGCCTAGGGTCTAGCGGGGGGGCCCGTGAGCAGTTCTTC
CDR3: CASSLGSSGGAREQFF

J: TRBJ1-1
size: .
V: TRBV19
D: .
DNA: TGTGCCAGTAGTATCGGGGACACCATTTTTGAAGCTTTCTTT
CDR3: CASSIGDTIFEAFF

J: TRBJ2-1
size: .
V: TRBV28
D: TRBD2
DNA: TGTGCCAGCAGTGCCGGGACTAGCGGGGACAATGAGCAGTTCTTC
CDR3: CASSAGTSGDNEQFF

J: TRBJ2-7
size: once
V: TRBV28
D: .
DNA: TGTGCCAGCAGTTACCCCACAAGACCAGGCGAGCAGTACTTC
CDR3: CASSYPTRPGEQYF

J: TRBJ2-1
size: .
V: TRBV24-1
D: .
DNA: TGTGCCACCAGCCATACCGGGACTGGTGACAATGAGCAGTTCTTC
CDR3: CATSHTGTGDNEQFF

J: TRBJ2-4
size: .
V: TRBV5-1
D: TRBD1
DNA: TGCGCCAGCAGCTACTCGACAGGGGGCAAAAACATTCAGTACTTC
CDR3: CASSYSTGGKNIQYF

J: TRBJ1-3
size: .
V: TRBV7-9
D: .
DNA: TGTGCCAGCAGCTTAGTAACAGACGGAAACACCATATATTTT
CDR3: CASSLVTDGNTIYF

J: TRBJ2-5
size: .
V: TRBV28
D: .
DNA: TGTGCCAGCAGTTTACCAGGGGAAGAGACCCAGTACTTC
CDR3: CASSLPGEETQYF

J: TRBJ1-5
size: .
V: TRBV6-6
D: .
DNA: TGTGCCAGCAGTACCGGACAGTCAGTCAGCAATCAGCCCCAGCATTTT
CDR3: CASSTGQSVSNQPQHF

J: TRBJ1-2
size: .
V: TRBV14
D: .
DNA: TGTGCCAGCAGCCAAACAGGGAGGGAAAGCTATGGCTACACCTTC
CDR3: CASSQTGRESYGYTF

J: TRBJ2-1
size: .
V: TRBV5-1
D: .
DNA: TGCGCCAGCAGCCTCGGACATTCGGAGCAGTTCTTC
CDR3: CASSLGHSEQFF

J: TRBJ1-1
size: .
V: TRBV25-1
D: .
DNA: TGTGCCAGCAGTGAATCAGGTATGAAGACTGAAGCTTTCTTT
CDR3: CASSESGMKTEAFF

J: TRBJ1-4
size: .
V: TRBV7-2
D: .
DNA: TGTGCCAGCAGCTTAGGATCAGTGTTTAATGAAAAACTGTTTTTT
CDR3: CASSLGSVFNEKLFF

J: TRBJ1-4
size: few
V: TRBV10-2
D: .
DNA: TGCGCCAGCAGTGCGGACAGTTTGGGGGAAAAACTGTTTTTT
CDR3: CASSADSLGEKLFF

J: TRBJ1-5
size: .
V: TRBV27
D: .
DNA: TGTGCCAGCGGCAGGGATGAGAATCAGCCCCAGCATTTT
CDR3: CASGRDENQPQHF

J: TRBJ2-1
size: once
V: TRBV25-1
D: TRBD2
DNA: TGTGCCAGCAGTCCAGGGCTGGGACTAGCGGGACACAATGAGCAGTTCTTC
CDR3: CASSPGLGLAGHNEQFF

J: TRBJ2-3
size: .
V: TRBV11-2
D: TRBD1
DNA: TGTGCCAGCAGCCCACGAAGGGGGCAGGGAATTAGCACAGATACGCAGTATTTT
CDR3: CASSPRRGQGISTDTQYF

J: TRBJ2-5
size: .
V: TRBV2
D: .
DNA: TGTGCCAGCAGCGGACAGATAGGGGAGACCCAGTACTTC
CDR3: CASSGQIGETQYF

J: TRBJ2-3
size: .
V: TRBV10-1
D: .
DNA: TGCGCCAGCAGTGAGTCGGAGGTGGGGGCCGATACGCAGTATTTT
CDR3: CASSESEVGADTQYF

J: TRBJ1-4
size: .
V: TRBV28
D: TRBD1
DNA: TGTGCCAGCAGGGCCGGGACAGATGGCGAAAAACTGTTTTTT
CDR3: CASRAGTDGEKLFF

J: TRBJ2-5
size: .
V: TRBV5-6
D: .
DNA: TGTGCCAGCAGCTTGGACGGCCAAGAGACCCAGTACTTC
CDR3: CASSLDGQETQYF

J: TRBJ1-1
size: once
V: TRBV11-2
D: .
DNA: TGTGCCAGCACCGGGGTGGCTGAAGCTTTCTTT
CDR3: CASTGVAEAFF

J: TRBJ1-5
size: .
V: TRBV19
D: TRBD1
DNA: TGTGCCAGTACTTTGGGGACAGGGTATAATCAGCCCCAGCATTTT
CDR3: CASTLGTGYNQPQHF

J: TRBJ2-7
size: .
V: TRBV28
D: .
DNA: TGTGCCAGCAGCCCCACTAGGCCTCACTCCTACGAGCAGTACTTC
CDR3: CASSPTRPHSYEQYF

J: TRBJ2-4
size: .
V: TRBV7-9
D: TRBD2
DNA: TGTGCCAGCAGCCGGACTAGCGGGGGGGTTAACATTCAGTACTTC
CDR3: CASSRTSGGVNIQYF

J: TRBJ2-5
size: .
V: TRBV12-5
D: .
DNA: TGTGCTAGTGCCGGGACACAAGAGACCCAGTACTTC
CDR3: CASAGTQETQYF

J: TRBJ2-1
size: .
V: TRBV6-5
D: .
DNA: TGTGCCAGCAGGCGAGCTAACCTAGCGATCGATGAGCAGTTCTTC
CDR3: CASRRANLAIDEQFF

J: TRBJ1-2
size: few
V: TRBV28
D: TRBD1
DNA: TGTGCCAGCAGTACGACAGGGGGAGGCGGCTACACCTTC
CDR3: CASSTTGGGGYTF

J: TRBJ1-6
size: once
V: TRBV27
D: TRBD1
DNA: TGTGCCAGCAGTTTCGTGGGACAGGGGGCAGCTTCACCCCTCCACTTT
CDR3: CASSFVGQGAASPLHF